This T cell receptor beta chain was recovered during a study of OX40 agonist ivuxolimab in advanced cancers. Findings and limits, study-wide: CD8+ T cells averaged more expanded clones than CD4+. Among patients with partial responses at 0.1-3.0 mg/kg, clonal expansion was among the lowest.

Germline-derived CDR1 and CDR2 are WSHSY and SAAADI. The CDR3 spans 13 residues. Method: immunoSEQ multiplex PCR; TCRdb's copy keeps in-frame clones and lacks some. The data contain roughly 95,000 clones, 70% to 90% of them seen just once; the ten biggest clones take up roughly 2.1%. With regard to this clone: Its antigen is undetermined.

The source of this sequence is an adult with an advanced solid tumor such as melanoma, head and neck, liver or kidney cancer. Specimen: CD4+ or CD8+ T cells sorted from blood, collected in a trial of the OX40 agonist ivuxolimab. The chain has TRBV10-2 and TRBJ2-7; possible D gene TRBD2, 7 bases. The CDR3 DNA reads TGCCCCGGGGGGCCTAGTGAAACCTACGAGCAGTACTTC. Translating gives CPGGPSETYEQYF.